These 11 T cell receptor beta chains share one sample of origin, sequenced in a study of T cells in Graves' hyperthyroidism and ophthalmopathy. RNA transcripts provided the source from which TCR beta CDR3 regions were amplified. The study used the HTBI primer set for a first-round RT-PCR of the TCR CDR3. TCRdb reprocessed the multiplex PCR reads with MiXCR, giving one entry per CDR3 protein. The table has a few hundred thousand distinct CDR3 sequences, roughly a fifth seen once. Sequencing input: blood. All receptors come from a woman between 50 and 59 years old with Graves' hyperthyroidism.

This clonotype was counted many times. The chain uses TRBV28 and TRBJ2-5; 14 positions agree with TRBD2. V shed 3 bases and J 2 bases; nucleotides not matched to a gene: 5. The germline V gene encodes CDR1 MDHEN and CDR2 SYDVKM. The CDR3 sequence is 17 residues long. DNA for the CDR3: TGTGCCAGCAGTTTCACTAGACTAGCGGGAGGGCAAGAGACCCAGTACTTC. Amino acids: CASSFTRLAGGQETQYF.

On this clonotype: An end of the junction differs from the germline gene, which may be a read error. The chain couples TRBV10-3 to TRBJ1-5; D is unclear. Germline CDR1 reads ENHRY; CDR2 reads SYGVKD. The CDR3 is 13 residues long. The CDR3 DNA is TGTGCCAGCAGTTACTCGGACAATCAGCCCCAGCATTTT. Translation gives CASSYSDNQPQHF.

This clonotype appeared a few times. Compared with germline, one end of the junction differs, possibly owing to a read error. The chain uses TRBV7-7 and TRBJ2-5; the D gene could be TRBD1 or TRBD2 (5 bases each). CDR1 and CDR2 from the germline V gene are SSHAT and FNYEAQ (reference sequence). The CDR3 runs to 16 residues. CDR3 sequence reads: CASSLAAGDPPETQYF. In DNA form, the CDR3 reads TGTGCTAGCAGCTTAGCCGCCGGGGACCCGCCAGAGACCCAGTACTTC.

In its sample, this clonotype was seen many times. The rearrangement uses TRBV3-1 and TRBJ1-3; maybe TRBD1 (6 bases). Per the germline V gene, CDR1 is LGHDT and CDR2 is YNNKEL (reference sequence). The CDR3 contains 16 residues. The V and J ends lost 3 bases and 0 bases respectively, with 12 bases between them. CDR3 sequence: CASSQDRVLSGNTIYF. In nucleotides, the CDR3 is TGTGCCAGCAGCCAGGACAGAGTCCTCTCTGGAAACACCATATATTTT.

This rearrangement joins TRBV3-1 to TRBJ1-3; possibly TRBD1 for D (6 bases). V was clipped by 10 bases and J by 1 base, with 11 bases between them. This CDR3 spans 13 amino acids. Germline V gene lookup returns CDR1 LGHDT and CDR2 YNNKEL (reference sequence). The chain's CDR3 is CATRTASGNTIYF. The CDR3, as DNA: TGTGCCACAAGGACAGCTTCTGGAAACACCATATATTTT.

The chain combines TRBV20-1 with TRBJ2-1; a weak D match, TRBD2 (5 bases). The germline V gene has CDR1 DFQATT and CDR2 SNEGSKA (reference sequence). This CDR3 contains 17 residues. V shed 2 bases and J shed 0 bases, with 17 bases lying between them. The CDR3 DNA follows: TGCAGTGCTAGACCCCCCCCGGGATCTGCCTCCTACAATGAGCAGTTCTTC. Its translation: CSARPPPGSASYNEQFF.

This clonotype turned up a few times. The chain employs TRBV19 and TRBJ1-5; D call uncertain. Trimming cost V 6 bases and J 3 bases, with 12 bases left between them. This CDR3 spans 14 amino acids. Germline assignment: CDR1 LNHDA and CDR2 SQIVND (reference sequence). The CDR3 bases are TGTGCCAGTAGCAGTAACGGTGACAATCAGCCCCAGCATTTT. This codes for CASSSNGDNQPQHF.

This clonotype has a handful of counts. The genes are TRBV20-1 and TRBJ2-7, with 8 bases fitting TRBD1. CDR3 length: 12 amino acids. With 5 bases clipped from V and 6 bases from J, the junction kept 6 bases outside the gene matches. Germline CDR1 reads DFQATT; CDR2 reads SNEGSKA (reference sequence). The DNA for the CDR3 is TGCAGTGCTCCGTCCAGGGGGCGCGAGCAGTACTTC. It is translated as CSAPSRGREQYF.

This clonotype was detected ten times or more. The genes are TRBV11-3 and TRBJ2-5; D unclear. Trimming left V 1 base short and J 12 bases short, with 9 bases between. This CDR3 contains 11 residues. The germline V gene has CDR1 SGHNT and CDR2 YENEEA. The CDR3, as DNA: TGTGCCAGCAGCTTAGGCGAGACAAAGTACTTC. As protein: CASSLGETKYF.

The chain combines TRBV7-2 with TRBJ2-1, with 9 nucleotides matching TRBD2. The CDR3 spans 16 residues. CDR1 SGHTA and CDR2 FQGNSA come from the germline V gene. V gave up 4 bases and J gave up 7 bases; unmatched junction bases: 11. The CDR3 region is CASSWLAGGPRNEQFF. DNA for the CDR3: TGTGCCAGCAGCTGGCTTGCGGGGGGGCCTCGGAATGAGCAGTTCTTC.

This chain links TRBV3-1 with TRBJ1-3, with 7 bases matching TRBD1. With 0 bases clipped from V and 2 bases from J, the junction kept 1 base outside the gene matches. Germline CDR1 LGHDT, CDR2 YNNKEL (reference sequence). The CDR3 covers 15 residues. The CDR3 here is CASSQDGTAGNTIYF. CDR3 nucleotide sequence: TGTGCCAGCAGCCAAGATGGGACAGCTGGAAACACCATATATTTT.